These 5 T cell receptor beta chains were sequenced from one sample in a study of cytomegalovirus exposure and HLA in healthy donors. The repertoire was sequenced with immunoSEQ multiplex PCR; TCRdb's copy has only in-frame clones and lacks some. The table lists 55,000 to 65,000 clones, around 90% of them singletons. Sequencing was performed on PBMCs. Receptor source: a man between 18 and 29 years old in good health and CMV-seronegative.

The V gene is TRBV28, the J gene TRBJ1-5, with 8 bases lining up with TRBD1. The V segment lost 2 bases and the J segment 6 bases; nucleotides outside the gene matches: 12. CDR3 size: 17 residues. Germline V gene data show CDR1 as MDHEN and CDR2 as SYDVKM. The CDR3 reads CASSLDRGRLVGQPQHF. The CDR3, as DNA: TGTGCCAGCAGTTTAGACAGGGGTCGTTTGGTCGGTCAGCCCCAGCATTTT.

CDR3 nucleotide sequence: TGTGCCTGGAGTCCCCGGGACAGGGTCGGCTACACCTTC. Protein: CAWSPRDRVGYTF. The chain couples TRBV30 to TRBJ1-2, with 9 positions matching TRBD1. The ends lost 2 bases at V and 8 bases at J; junction bases unmatched: 6. CDR3 length: 13 residues. Germline V gene sequence: CDR1 GTSNPN, CDR2 SVGIG (reference sequence).

The rearrangement uses TRBV6-5 and TRBJ1-5; no definite D call. V was pared by 2 bases and J by 1 base, with 9 bases between. The CDR3 length is 15 residues. Per germline, CDR1 MNHEY and CDR2 SVGAGI. CDR3 DNA: TGTGCCAGCAGTTACCGGGGTTACAGCAATCAGCCCCAGCATTTT. This encodes CASSYRGYSNQPQHF.

The rearrangement links TRBV2 to TRBJ2-3, with 9 bases fitting TRBD1. The CDR3 has 17 residues. With 5 bases clipped from V and 0 bases from J, the junction kept 9 bases outside the gene matches. Per germline, CDR1 SNHLY and CDR2 FYNNEI. The CDR3 bases are TGTGCCAGCAGTTACAGGGGGCGGCTGCGCAGCACAGATACGCAGTATTTT. Its translation is CASSYRGRLRSTDTQYF.

The chain uses TRBV7-6 and TRBJ2-7; the D is unclear. V was cut by 5 bases and J by 5 bases, with 13 bases left in between. Per the germline V gene, CDR1 is SGHVS and CDR2 is FNYEAQ. The CDR3 has 13 residues. CDR3 nucleotide sequence: TGTGCCAGCAGCCCGACGGGTTACGACGAGCAGTACTTC. It yields the protein CASSPTGYDEQYF. The variable domain in full, completed from reference TRBV7-6 and TRBJ2-7, reads GAGVSQSPRYKVTKRGQDVALRCDPISGHVSLYWYRQALGQGPEFLTYFNYEAQQDKSGLPNDRFSAERPEGSISTLTIQRTEQRDSAMYRCASSPTGYDEQYFGPGTRLTVT.